This T cell receptor (beta chain) was recorded in a study of OX40 agonist ivuxolimab in advanced cancers. The method was immunoSEQ multiplex PCR; TCRdb's version includes in-frame clones alone and lacks a portion of them. Among over 85,000 clones listed, roughly 80% were seen once. Germline-derived CDR1 and CDR2 are MNHNY and SVGAGI (reference sequence). CDR3 size: 14 residues. Trimming stripped 2 bases from V and 7 bases from J, with 9 bases between. The sampling schedule covered blood at baseline, cycle 4 day 1, and cycle 7 day 1. This sequence joins TRBV6-6 and TRBJ1-6, with D uncertain. Material: CD4+ or CD8+ T cells sorted from blood, obtained in a trial of the OX40 agonist ivuxolimab. The sequence came from an adult with an advanced solid tumor such as melanoma, head and neck, liver or kidney cancer. Here the CDR3 DNA reads TGTGCCAGCAGTTACAAAATCGACAATTCACCCCTCCACTTT. This sequence encodes CASSYKIDNSPLHF.